The clone carrying this T cell receptor beta chain was counted between two and nine times. V was trimmed by 5 bases and J by 0 bases, leaving 16 bases between them. From germline, CDR1 is SGHTA and CDR2 FQGNSA. The CDR3 length is 16 residues. These data belong to a study of blood T cells in healthy people across ages. Then a second PCR, running about 6 to 12 cycles, was carried out with a sample-barcoded 5' primer and a J-beta primer mix. Tagging of each cDNA molecule was performed by a template-switch adaptor with 12 random nucleotides. TCRdb re-called the 5' RACE reads through MiXCR, storing one row per CDR3 protein. The table lists 1,500,000 or so distinct CDR3 sequences, approximately 43% of them singletons.

This sequence originates from a woman under 30 in good health. The material sequenced was blood. J is TRBJ1-2 and V is TRBV7-2; D is uncertain. The CDR3 sequence: CASSGWQSSANYGYTF. CDR3 DNA sequence: TGTGCCAGCAGCGGGTGGCAGTCCTCAGCTAACTATGGCTACACCTTC.